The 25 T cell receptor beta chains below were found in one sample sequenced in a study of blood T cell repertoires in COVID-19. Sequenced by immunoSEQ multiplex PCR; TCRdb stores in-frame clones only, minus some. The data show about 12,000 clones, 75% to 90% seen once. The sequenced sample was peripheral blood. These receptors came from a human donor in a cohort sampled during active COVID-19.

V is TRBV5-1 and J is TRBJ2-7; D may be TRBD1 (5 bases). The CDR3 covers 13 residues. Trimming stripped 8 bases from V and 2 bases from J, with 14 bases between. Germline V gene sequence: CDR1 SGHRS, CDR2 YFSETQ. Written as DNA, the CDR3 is TGCGCCAGGACTTTCTGGACAACCTACGAGCAGTACTTC. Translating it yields CARTFWTTYEQYF. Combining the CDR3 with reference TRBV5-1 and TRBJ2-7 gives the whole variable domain KAGVTQTPRYLIKTRGQQVTLSCSPISGHRSVSWYQQTPGQGLQFLFEYFSETQRNKGNFPGRFSGRQFSNSRSEMNVSTLELGDSALYLCARTFWTTYEQYFGPGTRLTVT.

The CDR3 DNA reads as TGTGCCAGCAGCTTAGTTGCCACTAGCGGGATCAGGCGCGGGCAGTATTTT. Protein product: CASSLVATSGIRRGQYF. V usage is TRBV7-8 and J usage is TRBJ2-3; 10 positions agree with TRBD2. The CDR3 is made up of 17 amino acids. From germline, CDR1 is SGHVS and CDR2 FQNEAQ. Trimming took 1 base from V and 11 from J; bases not matched to a gene: 15.

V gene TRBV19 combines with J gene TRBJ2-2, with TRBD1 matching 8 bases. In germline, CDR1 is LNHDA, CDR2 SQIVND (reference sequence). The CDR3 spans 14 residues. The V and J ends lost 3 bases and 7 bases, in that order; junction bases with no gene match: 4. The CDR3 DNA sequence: TGTGCCAGTAGTATGGGACAGGTGGGCGGGGAGCTGTTTTTT. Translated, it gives CASSMGQVGGELFF.

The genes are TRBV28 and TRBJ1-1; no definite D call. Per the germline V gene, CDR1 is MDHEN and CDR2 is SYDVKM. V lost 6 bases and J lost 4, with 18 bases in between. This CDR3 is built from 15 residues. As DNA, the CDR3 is TGTGCCAGCAGCCCGCCCCCGGGGAGAGCCACTGAAGCTTTCTTT. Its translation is CASSPPPGRATEAFF.

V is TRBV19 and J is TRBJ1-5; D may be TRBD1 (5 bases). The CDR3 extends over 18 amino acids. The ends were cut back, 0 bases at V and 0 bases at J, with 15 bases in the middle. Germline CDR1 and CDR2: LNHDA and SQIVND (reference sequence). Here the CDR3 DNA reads TGTGCCAGTAGTATAGAGGCAGGGAAGGTGTTTAGCAATCAGCCCCAGCATTTT. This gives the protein CASSIEAGKVFSNQPQHF.

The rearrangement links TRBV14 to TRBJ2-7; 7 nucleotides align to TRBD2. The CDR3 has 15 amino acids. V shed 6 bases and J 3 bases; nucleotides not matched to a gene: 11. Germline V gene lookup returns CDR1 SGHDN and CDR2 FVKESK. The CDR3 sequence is CASSQAGGSFYEQYF. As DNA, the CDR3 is TGTGCCAGCAGTCAGGCCGGCGGGAGCTTCTACGAGCAGTACTTC.

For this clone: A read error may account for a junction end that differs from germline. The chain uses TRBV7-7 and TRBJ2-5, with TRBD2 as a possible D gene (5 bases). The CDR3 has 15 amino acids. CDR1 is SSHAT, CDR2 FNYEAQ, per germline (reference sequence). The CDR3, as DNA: TGTGCTAGCAGCTTAGATGGAGGACCCCAAGAGACCCAGTACTTC. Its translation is CASSLDGGPQETQYF.

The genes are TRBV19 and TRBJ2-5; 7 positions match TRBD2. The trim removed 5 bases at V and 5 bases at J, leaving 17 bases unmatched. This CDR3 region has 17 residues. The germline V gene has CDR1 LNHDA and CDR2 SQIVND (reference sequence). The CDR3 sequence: CASSADWRGSRSETQYF. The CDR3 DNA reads TGTGCCAGTAGTGCTGATTGGCGGGGGAGTCGATCCGAGACCCAGTACTTC.

Written as DNA, the CDR3 is TGTGCCACCAGCAGATCCAGGGATTTAGGGGCGACCCAGTACTTC. This codes for CATSRSRDLGATQYF. The chain is built from TRBV15 and TRBJ2-5; D perhaps matches TRBD1 (5 bases). This CDR3 is built from 15 residues. With 2 bases removed from V and 7 bases from J, the gap between germline ends came to 17 bases. Germline lookup yields CDR1 LNHNV and CDR2 YYDKDF (reference sequence).

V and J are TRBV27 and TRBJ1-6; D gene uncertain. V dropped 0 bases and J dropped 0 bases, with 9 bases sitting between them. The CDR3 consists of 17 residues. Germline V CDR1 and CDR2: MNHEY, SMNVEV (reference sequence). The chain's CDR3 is CASSLSPASSYNSPLHF. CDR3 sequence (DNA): TGTGCCAGCAGTTTATCGCCCGCTAGCTCCTATAATTCACCCCTCCACTTT.

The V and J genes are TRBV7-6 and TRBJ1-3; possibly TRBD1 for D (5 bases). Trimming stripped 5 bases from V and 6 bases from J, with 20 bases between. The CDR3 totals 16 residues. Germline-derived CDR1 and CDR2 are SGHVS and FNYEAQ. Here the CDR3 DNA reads TGTGCCAGCAGCCCCACAGTATCAGGGTCGGAAAACACCATATATTTT. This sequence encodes CASSPTVSGSENTIYF.

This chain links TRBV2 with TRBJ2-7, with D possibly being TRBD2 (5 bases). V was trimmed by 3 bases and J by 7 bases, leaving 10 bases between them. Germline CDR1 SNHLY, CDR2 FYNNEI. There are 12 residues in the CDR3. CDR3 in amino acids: CASSDRRREQYF. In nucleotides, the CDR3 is TGTGCCAGCAGTGACAGGAGGAGGGAGCAGTACTTC.

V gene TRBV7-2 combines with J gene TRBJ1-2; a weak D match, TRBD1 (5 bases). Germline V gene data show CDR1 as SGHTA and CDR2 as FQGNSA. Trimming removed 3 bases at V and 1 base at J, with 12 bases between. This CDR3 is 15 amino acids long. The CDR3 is CASSLLGQDNYGYTF. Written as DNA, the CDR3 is TGTGCCAGCAGCTTGCTAGGACAAGATAACTATGGCTACACCTTC.

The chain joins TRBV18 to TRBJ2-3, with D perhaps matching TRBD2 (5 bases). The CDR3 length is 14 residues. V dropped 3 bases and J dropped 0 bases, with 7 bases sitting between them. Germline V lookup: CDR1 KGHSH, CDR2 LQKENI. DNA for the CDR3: TGTGCCAGCTCACCGGAGGCCAGCACAGATACGCAGTATTTT. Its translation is CASSPEASTDTQYF.

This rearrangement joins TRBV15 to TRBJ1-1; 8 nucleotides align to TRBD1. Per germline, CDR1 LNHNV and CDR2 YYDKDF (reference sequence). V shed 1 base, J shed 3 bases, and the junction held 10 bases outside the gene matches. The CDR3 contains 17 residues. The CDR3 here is CATSRGRTGTKYTEAFF. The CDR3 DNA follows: TGTGCCACCAGCAGAGGTAGGACAGGGACTAAATACACTGAAGCTTTCTTT.

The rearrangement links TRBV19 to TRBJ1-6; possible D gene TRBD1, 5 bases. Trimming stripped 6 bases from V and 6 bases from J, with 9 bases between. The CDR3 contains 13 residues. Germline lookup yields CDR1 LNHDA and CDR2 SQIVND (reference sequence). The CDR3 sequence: CASRTGLNSPLHF. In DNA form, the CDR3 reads TGTGCCAGTAGGACGGGACTTAATTCACCCCTCCACTTT. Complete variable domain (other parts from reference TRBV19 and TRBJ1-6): DGGITQSPKYLFRKEGQNVTLSCEQNLNHDAMYWYRQDPGQGLRLIYYSQIVNDFQKGDIAEGYSVSREKKESFPLTVTSAQKNPTAFYLCASRTGLNSPLHFGNGTRLTVT.

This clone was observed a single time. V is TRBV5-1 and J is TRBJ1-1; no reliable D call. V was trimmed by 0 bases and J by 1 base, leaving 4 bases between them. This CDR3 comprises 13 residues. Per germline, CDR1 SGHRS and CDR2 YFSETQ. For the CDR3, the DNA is TGCGCCAGCAGCTTGGGCGGGAACACTGAAGCTTTCTTT. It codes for CASSLGGNTEAFF.

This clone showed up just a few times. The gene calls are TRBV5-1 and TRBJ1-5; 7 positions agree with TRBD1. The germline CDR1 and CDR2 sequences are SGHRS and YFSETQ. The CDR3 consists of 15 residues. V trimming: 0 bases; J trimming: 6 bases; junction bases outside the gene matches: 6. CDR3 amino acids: CASSLEGTERQPQHF. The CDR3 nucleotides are TGCGCCAGCAGCTTGGAGGGGACAGAGCGTCAGCCCCAGCATTTT.

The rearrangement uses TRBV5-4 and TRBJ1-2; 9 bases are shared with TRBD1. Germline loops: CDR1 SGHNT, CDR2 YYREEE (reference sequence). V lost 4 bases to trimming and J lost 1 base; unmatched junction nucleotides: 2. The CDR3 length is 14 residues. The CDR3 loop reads CASSPGQGNYGYTF. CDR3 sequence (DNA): TGTGCCAGCAGCCCGGGACAGGGTAACTATGGCTACACCTTC.

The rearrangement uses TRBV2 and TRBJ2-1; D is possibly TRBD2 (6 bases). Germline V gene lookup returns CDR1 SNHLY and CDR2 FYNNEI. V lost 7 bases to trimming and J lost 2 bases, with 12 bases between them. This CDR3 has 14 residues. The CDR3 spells CASNFRGTYNEQFF. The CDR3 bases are TGTGCCAGCAACTTCCGGGGGACCTACAATGAGCAGTTCTTC.

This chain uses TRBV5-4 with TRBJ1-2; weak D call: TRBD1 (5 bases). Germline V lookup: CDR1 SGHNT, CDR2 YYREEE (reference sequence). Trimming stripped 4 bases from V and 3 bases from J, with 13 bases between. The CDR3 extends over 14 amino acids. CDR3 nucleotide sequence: TGTGCCAGCAGCCCCGGGGGTGTCGACTATGGCTACACCTTC. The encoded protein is CASSPGGVDYGYTF.

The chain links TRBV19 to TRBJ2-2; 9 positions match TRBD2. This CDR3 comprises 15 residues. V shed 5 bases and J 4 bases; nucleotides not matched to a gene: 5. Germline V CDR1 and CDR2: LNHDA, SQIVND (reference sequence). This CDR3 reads CASSLAGVSTGELFF. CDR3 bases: TGTGCCAGTAGTTTAGCGGGAGTGAGCACCGGGGAGCTGTTTTTT.

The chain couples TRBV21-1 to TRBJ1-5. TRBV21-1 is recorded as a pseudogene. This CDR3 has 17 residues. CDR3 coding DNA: TGTGCCAGCAGCGCCTCCCCGAGGGAGGGAGGAAATCAGCCCCAGCATTTT. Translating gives CASSASPREGGNQPQHF.

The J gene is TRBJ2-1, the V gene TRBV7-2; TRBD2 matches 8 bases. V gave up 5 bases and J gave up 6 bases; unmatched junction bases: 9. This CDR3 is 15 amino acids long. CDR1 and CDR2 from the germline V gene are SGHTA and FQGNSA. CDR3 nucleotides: TGTGCCAGCAGCCTAGTCGGACTAGCCCCCAATGAGCAGTTCTTC. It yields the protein CASSLVGLAPNEQFF.

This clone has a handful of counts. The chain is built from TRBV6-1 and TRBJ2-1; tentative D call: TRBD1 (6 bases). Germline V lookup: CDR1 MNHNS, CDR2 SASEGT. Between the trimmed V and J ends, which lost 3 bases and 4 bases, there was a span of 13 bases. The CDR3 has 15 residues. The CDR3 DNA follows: TGTGCCAGCAGTGATGCCTGGGGGCTTTACAATGAGCAGTTCTTC. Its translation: CASSDAWGLYNEQFF.